This T cell receptor (beta chain) stems from a study of T-cell reconstitution after alpha-beta-depleted transplantation in children. Unique molecular identifiers were used in preparing the TCRbeta library. MiXCR, applied by TCRdb to the PCR reads, yields one record per CDR3 protein. Of 230,000 or so distinct CDR3 sequences listed, 12% are singletons. This clonotype was detected ten times or more. CDR3 size: 13 residues. Trimming removed 6 bases at V and 10 bases at J, with 16 bases between. The germline gives CDR1 MNHEY, CDR2 SMNVEV (reference sequence). The chain couples TRBV27 to TRBJ2-1; no reliable D call. The specimen was PBMCs from the stem cell graft donor, collected from the stem cell graft. This receptor was taken from a human donor who donated a stem cell graft to a child with acute lymphoblastic leukemia. The CDR3 protein is CASSLIRATEQFF. The CDR3 nucleotides read TGTGCCAGCAGCCTAATTAGGGCCACAGAGCAGTTCTTC.